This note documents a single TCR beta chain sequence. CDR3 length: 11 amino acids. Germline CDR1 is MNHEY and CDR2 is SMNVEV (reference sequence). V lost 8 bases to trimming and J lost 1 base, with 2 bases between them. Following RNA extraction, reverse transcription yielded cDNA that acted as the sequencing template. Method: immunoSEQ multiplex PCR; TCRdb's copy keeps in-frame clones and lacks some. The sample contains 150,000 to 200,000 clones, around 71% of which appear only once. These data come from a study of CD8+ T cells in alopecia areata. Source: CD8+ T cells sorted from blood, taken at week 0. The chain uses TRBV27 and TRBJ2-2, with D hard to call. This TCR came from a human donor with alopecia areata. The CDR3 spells CASGNTGELFF. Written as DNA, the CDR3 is TGTGCCAGCGGGAACACCGGGGAGCTGTTTTTT.